What follows are 21 T cell receptor beta chains derived from one specimen sequenced in a study of early T cells in non-severe SARS-CoV-2 infection. TCRdb recomputed calls from the 5' RACE reads with MiXCR, one row per CDR3 protein. Of about 52,000 distinct CDR3 sequences detected, under 7.5% appear once; the ten largest clones hold just under 4%. Material for sequencing was whole blood. The receptors come from an adult who was a healthcare worker with PCR-confirmed SARS-CoV-2 infection or an uninfected control (not recorded which).

The chain has TRBV10-3 and TRBJ2-3; 10 bases map to TRBD2. CDR3 size: 14 residues. Germline V gene sequence: CDR1 ENHRY, CDR2 SYGVKD. Trimming cost V 0 bases and J 6 bases; bases outside gene matches: 0. As DNA, the CDR3 is TGTGCCATCAGTGAGTCGACTAGCGGGGATACGCAGTATTTT. This translates into CAISESTSGDTQYF.

This clonotype was counted between two and nine times. The CDR3 sequence is CASSTREYTEQYF. CDR3 nucleotides: TGTGCCAGTAGTACCAGGGAGTACACCGAGCAGTACTTC. The genes are TRBV19 and TRBJ2-7, with D perhaps matching TRBD1 or TRBD2 (5 bases each). The germline V gene encodes CDR1 LNHDA and CDR2 SQIVND (reference sequence). Trimming pared 4 bases from V and 6 bases from J, leaving 13 bases between. The CDR3 sequence is 13 residues long.

At least ten counts were recorded for this clonotype. This chain uses TRBV27 with TRBJ1-1; D not certain. This CDR3 contains 15 residues. Trimming took off 0 bases at V and 2 bases at J, with 10 bases between the two ends. Germline V gene lookup returns CDR1 MNHEY and CDR2 SMNVEV (reference sequence). CDR3 loop: CASSLSSARNTEAFF. The CDR3 DNA is TGTGCCAGCAGTTTATCGTCAGCCAGAAACACTGAAGCTTTCTTT.

This clonotype has a handful of counts. The rearrangement uses TRBV12-3 or TRBV12-4 and TRBJ2-7; D remains ambiguous. CDR3 length: 12 amino acids. Trimming removed 7 bases at V and 2 bases at J, with 9 bases between. This CDR3 is CASKGRTYEQYF. The CDR3 DNA sequence: TGTGCCAGCAAGGGCCGAACCTACGAGCAGTACTTC.

V is TRBV4-1 and J is TRBJ2-3; D may match TRBD1 or TRBD2 (5 bases each). The CDR3 sequence is 16 residues long. The germline CDR1 and CDR2 sequences are MGHRA and YSYEKL. V lost 0 bases and J 1 base, leaving 11 bases between the germline ends. The CDR3 here is CASSQEVGPRTDTQYF. CDR3 nucleotides: TGCGCCAGCAGCCAAGAGGTGGGACCCCGCACAGATACGCAGTATTTT.

The table lists this clonotype with many counts. The gene calls are TRBV5-1 and TRBJ1-1; D is ambiguous. Germline V lookup: CDR1 SGHRS, CDR2 YFSETQ. The CDR3 runs 15 residues. Trimming took 7 bases from V and 3 from J, leaving 19 bases between them. CDR3 sequence: CASGPRKDGDTEAFF. In DNA, the CDR3 is TGCGCCAGCGGGCCCAGAAAAGACGGGGACACTGAAGCTTTCTTT.

A few counts support this clonotype. The rearrangement joins TRBV11-3 to TRBJ1-1, with unresolved D. V was shortened by 7 bases and J by 3 bases, with 15 bases between the two germline ends. Germline V gene data show CDR1 as SGHNT and CDR2 as YENEEA. This CDR3 has 14 amino acids. The CDR3: CASTSGRADTEAFF. CDR3 coding DNA: TGTGCCAGCACATCCGGACGGGCTGACACTGAAGCTTTCTTT.

This clonotype has a count of ten or more. The CDR3 loop is CASSPGLALGEQFF. In nucleotides, the CDR3 is TGTGCCAGCTCACCTGGACTAGCTTTAGGCGAGCAGTTCTTC. The rearrangement joins TRBV18 to TRBJ2-1; 8 bases line up with TRBD2. The trim removed 3 bases at V and 10 bases at J, leaving 8 bases unmatched. Germline assignment: CDR1 KGHSH and CDR2 LQKENI. This CDR3 region has 14 residues.

The rearrangement links TRBV20-1 to TRBJ1-6; D is undetermined. The V gene lost 6 bases and the J gene lost 2 bases, with 11 bases spanning the gap. The germline V gene has CDR1 DFQATT and CDR2 SNEGSKA (reference sequence). The CDR3 loop spans 14 amino acids. CDR3 in DNA: TGCAGTGCCCAGACCGGCACCTATAATTCACCCCTCCACTTT. It translates to CSAQTGTYNSPLHF.

This clonotype was detected only a few times. The rearrangement uses TRBV20-1 and TRBJ1-6; perhaps TRBD1 as D (5 bases). Germline CDR1 and CDR2: DFQATT and SNEGSKA (reference sequence). The CDR3 loop spans 13 amino acids. V was shortened by 7 bases and J by 9 bases, with 16 bases between the two germline ends. The CDR3 protein is CSVGSQGFSPLHF. CDR3 bases: TGCAGTGTTGGATCCCAGGGATTTTCACCCCTCCACTTT.

The chain combines TRBV5-6 with TRBJ2-7, with D possibly matching TRBD1 (6 bases). Trimming removed 6 bases from V and 6 bases from J, with 16 bases in between. The germline CDR1 and CDR2 sequences are SGHDT and YYEEEE. The CDR3 sequence is 13 residues long. The CDR3 protein is CASTLTGFAEQYF. CDR3 sequence (DNA): TGTGCCAGCACCCTGACAGGTTTCGCCGAGCAGTACTTC.

This clonotype was found many times. This chain links TRBV20-1 with TRBJ1-1; 9 nucleotides line up with TRBD1. V gave up 6 bases and J gave up 0 bases; unmatched junction bases: 5. The germline gives CDR1 DFQATT, CDR2 SNEGSKA (reference sequence). This CDR3 has 14 residues. The CDR3 reads CSANDRGMNTEAFF. For the CDR3, the DNA is TGCAGTGCCAACGACAGGGGGATGAACACTGAAGCTTTCTTT.

This clonotype was counted many times. The chain uses TRBV20-1 and TRBJ2-5, with D perhaps matching TRBD1 or TRBD2 (6 bases each). Germline V gives CDR1 DFQATT, CDR2 SNEGSKA (reference sequence). With 4 bases removed from V and 4 bases from J, the gap between germline ends came to 19 bases. This CDR3 spans 15 amino acids. CDR3 protein: CSATRGALGVETQYF. CDR3 bases: TGCAGTGCTACGAGGGGGGCCCTGGGGGTAGAGACCCAGTACTTC.

This clonotype was observed a few times. The chain joins TRBV24-1 to TRBJ2-2; D not certain. The length of the CDR3 is 13 residues. V lost 3 bases and J 2 bases, leaving 3 bases between the germline ends. Germline V gene data show CDR1 as KGHDR and CDR2 as SFDVKD. The CDR3 sequence is CATSDRNTGELFF. The CDR3 DNA reads TGTGCCACCAGTGATCGCAACACCGGGGAGCTGTTTTTT.

The gene calls are TRBV11-2 and TRBJ2-1; the D gene is possibly TRBD1 (6 bases). The V and J ends lost 0 bases and 2 bases respectively, with 8 bases between them. Germline V CDR1 and CDR2: SGHAT, FQNNGV. This CDR3 is built from 15 residues. For the CDR3, the DNA is TGTGCCAGCAGCTTAGACAGGGACACCTACAATGAGCAGTTCTTC. Amino acid sequence: CASSLDRDTYNEQFF.

This clonotype was seen more than once but under ten times. The chain employs TRBV30 and TRBJ2-5, with TRBD2 matching 7 bases. The CDR3 has 15 amino acids. Trimming removed 3 bases from V and 2 bases from J; junction bases left unmatched: 9. From germline, CDR1 is GTSNPN and CDR2 SVGIG (reference sequence). The chain's CDR3 is CAWRTPGGGQETQYF. In nucleotides, the CDR3 is TGTGCCTGGAGGACCCCCGGCGGGGGACAAGAGACCCAGTACTTC. Full variable domain (remainder filled in from reference TRBV30 and TRBJ2-5): SQTIHQWPATLVQPVGSPLSLECTVEGTSNPNLYWYRQAAGRGLQLLFYSVGIGQISSEVPQNLSASRPQDRQFILSSKKLLLSDSGFYLCAWRTPGGGQETQYFGPGTRLLVL.

The chain combines TRBV7-2 with TRBJ1-2; D call uncertain. The CDR3 loop spans 12 amino acids. Germline V gene lookup returns CDR1 SGHTA and CDR2 FQGNSA. V dropped 4 bases and J dropped 5 bases, with 8 bases sitting between them. The DNA for the CDR3 is TGTGCCAGCAGCTCACAGAGATATGGCTACACCTTC. Residues: CASSSQRYGYTF.

This clonotype was counted ten times or more. V gene TRBV20-1 combines with J gene TRBJ2-7; 8 bases are a match to TRBD1. V was pared by 3 bases and J by 2 bases, with 3 bases of the junction left unmatched. Germline V gives CDR1 DFQATT, CDR2 SNEGSKA (reference sequence). The CDR3 is 13 amino acids. CDR3 DNA: TGCAGTGCTAGCGGACAGGGAGCCTACGAGCAGTACTTC. Translated: CSASGQGAYEQYF.

This clonotype was seen at least ten times. The chain couples TRBV7-8 to TRBJ2-7, with D maybe TRBD1 (5 bases). Germline CDR1 and CDR2: SGHVS and FQNEAQ. The CDR3 spans 15 residues. Trimming took 0 bases from V and 6 from J, leaving 15 bases between them. The CDR3 DNA is TGTGCCAGCAGCTTAGCGATGGGTTCAGGGCCCGAGCAGTACTTC. It specifies CASSLAMGSGPEQYF.

At least ten counts were recorded for this clonotype. The chain employs TRBV6-5 and TRBJ1-6, with D perhaps matching TRBD1 (5 bases). The germline CDR1 and CDR2 sequences are MNHEY and SVGAGI. This CDR3 contains 12 residues. The ends were cut back, 5 bases at V and 11 bases at J, with 10 bases in the middle. CDR3 loop: CASSQLQAPLHF. The CDR3 DNA sequence: TGTGCCAGCAGTCAACTACAGGCACCCCTCCACTTT.

This clonotype occurred many times. This CDR3 reads CASSQDLVPRSADTQYF. As DNA, the CDR3 is TGCGCCAGCAGCCAAGATCTGGTCCCCAGAAGCGCGGATACGCAGTATTTT. The chain uses TRBV4-3 and TRBJ2-3; no reliable D call. CDR1 and CDR2 from the germline V gene are LGHNA and YSLEER. The V end lost 0 bases, the J end lost 6 bases, and 19 bases lay between the germline ends. The CDR3 loop spans 17 amino acids.